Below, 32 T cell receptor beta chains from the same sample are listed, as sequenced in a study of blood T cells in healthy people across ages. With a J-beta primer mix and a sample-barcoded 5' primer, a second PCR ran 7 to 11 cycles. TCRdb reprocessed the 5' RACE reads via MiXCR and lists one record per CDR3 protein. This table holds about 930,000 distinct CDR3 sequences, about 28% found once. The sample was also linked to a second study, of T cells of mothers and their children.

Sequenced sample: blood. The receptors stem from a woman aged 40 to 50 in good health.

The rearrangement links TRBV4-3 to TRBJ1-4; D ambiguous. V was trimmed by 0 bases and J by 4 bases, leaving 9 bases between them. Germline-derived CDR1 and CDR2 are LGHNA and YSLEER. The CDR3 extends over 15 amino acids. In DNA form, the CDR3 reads TGCGCCAGCAGCCAAGACGGGAGCCTTAATGAAAAACTGTTTTTT. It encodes CASSQDGSLNEKLFF.

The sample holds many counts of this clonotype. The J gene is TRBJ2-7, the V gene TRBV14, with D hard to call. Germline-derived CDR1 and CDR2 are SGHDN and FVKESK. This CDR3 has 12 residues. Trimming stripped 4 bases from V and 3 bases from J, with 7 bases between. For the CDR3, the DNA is TGTGCCAGCAGCCCTGGGATCTACGAGCAGTACTTC. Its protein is CASSPGIYEQYF. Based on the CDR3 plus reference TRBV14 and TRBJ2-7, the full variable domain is EAGVTQFPSHSVIEKGQTVTLRCDPISGHDNLYWYRRVMGKEIKFLLHFVKESKQDESGMPNNRFLAERTGGTYSTLKVQPAELEDSGVYFCASSPGIYEQYFGPGTRLTVT.

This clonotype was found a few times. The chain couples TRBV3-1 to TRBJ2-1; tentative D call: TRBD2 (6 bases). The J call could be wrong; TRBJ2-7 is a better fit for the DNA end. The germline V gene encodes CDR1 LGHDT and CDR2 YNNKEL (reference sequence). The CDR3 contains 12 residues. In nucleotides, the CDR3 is TGTGCCACTAAGGACTACAGGAATGAGCAGTACTTC. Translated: CATKDYRNEQYF.

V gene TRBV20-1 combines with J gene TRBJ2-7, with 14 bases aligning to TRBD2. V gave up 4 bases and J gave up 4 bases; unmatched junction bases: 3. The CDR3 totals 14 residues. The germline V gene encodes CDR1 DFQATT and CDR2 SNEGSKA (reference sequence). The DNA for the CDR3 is TGCAGTGCTACCGGGACTAGCGGGGGTTACGAGCAGTACTTC. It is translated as CSATGTSGGYEQYF.

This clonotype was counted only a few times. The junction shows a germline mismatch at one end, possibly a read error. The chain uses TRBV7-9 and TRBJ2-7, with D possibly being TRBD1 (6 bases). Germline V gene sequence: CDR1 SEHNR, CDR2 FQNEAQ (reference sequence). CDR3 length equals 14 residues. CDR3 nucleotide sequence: TGTACCAGCAGCAGATCATACAGGGCCCACGAGCAGTACTTC. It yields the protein CTSSRSYRAHEQYF.

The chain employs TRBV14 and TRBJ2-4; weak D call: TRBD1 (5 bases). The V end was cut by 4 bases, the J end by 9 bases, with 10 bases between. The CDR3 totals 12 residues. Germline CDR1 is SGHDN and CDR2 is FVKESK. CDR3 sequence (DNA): TGTGCCAGCAGCCGGGGCCGGAGCATTCAGTACTTC. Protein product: CASSRGRSIQYF.

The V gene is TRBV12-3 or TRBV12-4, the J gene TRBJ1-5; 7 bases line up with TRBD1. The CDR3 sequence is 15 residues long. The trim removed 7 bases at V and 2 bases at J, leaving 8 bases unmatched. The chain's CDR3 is CASTRQGAGNQPQHF. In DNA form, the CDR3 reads TGTGCCAGCACCCGACAGGGTGCGGGCAATCAGCCCCAGCATTTT.

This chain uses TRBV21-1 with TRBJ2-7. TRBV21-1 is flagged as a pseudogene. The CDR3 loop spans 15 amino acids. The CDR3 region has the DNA TGTGCCAGCAGCACCAACTTGAGGACGGCCTACGAGCAGTACTTC. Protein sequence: CASSTNLRTAYEQYF.

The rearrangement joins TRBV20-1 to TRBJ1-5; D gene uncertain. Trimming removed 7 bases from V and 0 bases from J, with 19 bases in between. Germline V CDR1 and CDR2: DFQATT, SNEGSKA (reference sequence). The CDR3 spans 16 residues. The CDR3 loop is CSVSPSLIYSNQPQHF. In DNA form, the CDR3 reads TGCAGTGTTAGTCCTAGTCTCATCTATAGCAATCAGCCCCAGCATTTT.

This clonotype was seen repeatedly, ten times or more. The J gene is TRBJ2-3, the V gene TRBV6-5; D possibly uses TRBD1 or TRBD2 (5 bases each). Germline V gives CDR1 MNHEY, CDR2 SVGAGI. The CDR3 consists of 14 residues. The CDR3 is CATRGQGLTDTQYF. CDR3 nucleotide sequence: TGTGCAACGAGAGGGCAGGGTCTCACAGATACGCAGTATTTT.

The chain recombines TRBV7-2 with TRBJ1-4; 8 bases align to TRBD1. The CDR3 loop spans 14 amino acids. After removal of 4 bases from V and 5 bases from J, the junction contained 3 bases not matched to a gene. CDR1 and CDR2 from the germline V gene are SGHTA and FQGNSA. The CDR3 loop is CASSSDRANEKLFF. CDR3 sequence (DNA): TGTGCCAGCAGCTCGGACAGGGCGAATGAAAAACTGTTTTTT.

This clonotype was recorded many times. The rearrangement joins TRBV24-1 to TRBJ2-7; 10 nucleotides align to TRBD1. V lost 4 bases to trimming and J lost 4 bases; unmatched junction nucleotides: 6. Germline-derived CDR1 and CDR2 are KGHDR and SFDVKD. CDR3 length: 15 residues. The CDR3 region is CATSDTRTGGYEQYF. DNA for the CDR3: TGTGCCACCAGTGACACTCGGACAGGGGGGTACGAGCAGTACTTC.

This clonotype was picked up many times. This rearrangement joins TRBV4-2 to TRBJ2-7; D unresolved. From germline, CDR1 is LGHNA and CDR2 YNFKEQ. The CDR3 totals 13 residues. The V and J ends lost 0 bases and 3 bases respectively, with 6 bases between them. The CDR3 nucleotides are TGTGCCAGCAGCCAAGAAGGATACTACGAGCAGTACTTC. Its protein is CASSQEGYYEQYF.

CDR3 DNA sequence: TGTGCCAGCACCACCGACAGGGGATACTATGGCTACACCTTC. It yields the protein CASTTDRGYYGYTF. This rearrangement joins TRBV19 to TRBJ1-2; TRBD1 matches at 8 bases. The V gene end was trimmed by 9 bases and the J gene end by 3 bases; junction bases not matched to a gene: 9. Germline CDR1 LNHDA, CDR2 SQIVND (reference sequence). The CDR3 is made up of 14 amino acids. Based on the CDR3 plus reference TRBV19 and TRBJ1-2, the full variable domain is DGGITQSPKYLFRKEGQNVTLSCEQNLNHDAMYWYRQDPGQGLRLIYYSQIVNDFQKGDIAEGYSVSREKKESFPLTVTSAQKNPTAFYLCASTTDRGYYGYTFGSGTRLTVV.

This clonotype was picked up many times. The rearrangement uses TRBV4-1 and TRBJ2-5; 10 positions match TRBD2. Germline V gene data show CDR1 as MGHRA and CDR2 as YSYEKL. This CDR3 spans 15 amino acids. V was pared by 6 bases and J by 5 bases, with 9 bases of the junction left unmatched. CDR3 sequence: CASSPPAGGPETQYF. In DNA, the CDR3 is TGCGCCAGCAGTCCGCCAGCGGGGGGGCCGGAGACCCAGTACTTC.

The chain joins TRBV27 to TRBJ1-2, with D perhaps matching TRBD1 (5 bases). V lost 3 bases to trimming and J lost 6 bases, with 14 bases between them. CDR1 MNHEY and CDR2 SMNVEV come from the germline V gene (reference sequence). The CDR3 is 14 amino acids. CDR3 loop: CASSLNRMGDGYTF. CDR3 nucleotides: TGTGCCAGCAGTTTGAACAGGATGGGCGATGGCTACACCTTC.

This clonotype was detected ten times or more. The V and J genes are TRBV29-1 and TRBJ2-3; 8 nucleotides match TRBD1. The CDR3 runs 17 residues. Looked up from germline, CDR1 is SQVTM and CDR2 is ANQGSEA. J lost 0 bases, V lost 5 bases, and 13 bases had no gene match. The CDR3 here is CSVTGTGLGWSTDTQYF. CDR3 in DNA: TGCAGCGTTACCGGGACAGGACTTGGGTGGAGCACAGATACGCAGTATTTT.

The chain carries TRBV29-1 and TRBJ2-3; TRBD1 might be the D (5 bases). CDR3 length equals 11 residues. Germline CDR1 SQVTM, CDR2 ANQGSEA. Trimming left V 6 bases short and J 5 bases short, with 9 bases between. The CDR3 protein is CSVETVDTQYF. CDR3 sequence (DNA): TGCAGCGTAGAGACAGTAGATACGCAGTATTTT.

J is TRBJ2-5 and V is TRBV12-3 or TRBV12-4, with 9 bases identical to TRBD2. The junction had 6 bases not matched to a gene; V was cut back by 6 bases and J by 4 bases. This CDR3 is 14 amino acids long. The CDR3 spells CASRGSGGRETQYF. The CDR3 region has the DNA TGTGCCAGCAGGGGAAGCGGGGGGCGAGAGACCCAGTACTTC.

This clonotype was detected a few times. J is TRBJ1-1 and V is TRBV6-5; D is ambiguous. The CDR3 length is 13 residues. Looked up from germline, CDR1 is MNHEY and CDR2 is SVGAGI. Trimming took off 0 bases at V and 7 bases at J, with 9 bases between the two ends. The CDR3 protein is CASSYSIEVEAFF. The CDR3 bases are TGTGCCAGCAGTTACTCGATTGAGGTTGAAGCTTTCTTT.

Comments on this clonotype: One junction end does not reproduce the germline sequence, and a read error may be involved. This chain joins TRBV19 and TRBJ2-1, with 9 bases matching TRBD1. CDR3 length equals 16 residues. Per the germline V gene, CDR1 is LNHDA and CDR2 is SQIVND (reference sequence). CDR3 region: CAGSIEAGNRGRRKFF. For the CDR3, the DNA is TGTGCCGGTAGTATAGAGGCCGGGAACAGGGGGCGTCGGAAGTTCTTC.

The CDR3 sequence: CSARGVLTNTEAFF. The CDR3 DNA is TGCAGTGCTAGGGGGGTCCTAACGAACACTGAAGCTTTCTTT. The chain combines TRBV20-1 with TRBJ1-1; possibly TRBD1 for D (5 bases). This CDR3 comprises 14 residues. The ends were cut back, 3 bases at V and 1 base at J, with 12 bases in the middle. Germline V CDR1 and CDR2: DFQATT, SNEGSKA (reference sequence).

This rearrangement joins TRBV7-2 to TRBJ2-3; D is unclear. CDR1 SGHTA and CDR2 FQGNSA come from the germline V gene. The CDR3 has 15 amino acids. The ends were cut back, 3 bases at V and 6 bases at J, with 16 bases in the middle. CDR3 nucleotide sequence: TGTGCCAGCAGCTTTTCCGGACGTGGAGTGGATACGCAGTATTTT. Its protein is CASSFSGRGVDTQYF.

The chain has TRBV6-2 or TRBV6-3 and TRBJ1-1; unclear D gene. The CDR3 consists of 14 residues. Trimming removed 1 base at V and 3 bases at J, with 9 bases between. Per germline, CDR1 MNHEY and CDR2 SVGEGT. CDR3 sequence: CASSYYTEYTEAFF. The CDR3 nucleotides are TGTGCCAGCAGTTACTATACAGAGTACACTGAAGCTTTCTTT.

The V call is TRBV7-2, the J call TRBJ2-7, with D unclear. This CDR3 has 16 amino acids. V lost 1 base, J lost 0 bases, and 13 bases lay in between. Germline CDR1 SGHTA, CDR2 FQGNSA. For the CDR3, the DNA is TGTGCCAGCAGCTTAGTTGTACAGACTTACTCCTACGAGCAGTACTTC. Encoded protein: CASSLVVQTYSYEQYF.

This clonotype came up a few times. CDR3 sequence (DNA): TGTGCCAGCAGCTTGATACTGGTGGGCGAGCAGTACTTC. This sequence encodes CASSLILVGEQYF. This chain connects TRBV5-6 to TRBJ2-7, with unresolved D. V lost 1 base, J lost 6 bases, and 11 bases lay in between. The CDR3 is 13 amino acids. Germline lookup yields CDR1 SGHDT and CDR2 YYEEEE.

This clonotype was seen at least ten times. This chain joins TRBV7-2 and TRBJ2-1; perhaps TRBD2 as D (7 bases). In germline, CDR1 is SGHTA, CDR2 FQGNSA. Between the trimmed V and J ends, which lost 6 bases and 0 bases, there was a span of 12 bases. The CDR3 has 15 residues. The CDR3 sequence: CASSPGGRSYNEQFF. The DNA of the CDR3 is TGTGCCAGCAGTCCGGGGGGCCGCTCCTACAATGAGCAGTTCTTC.

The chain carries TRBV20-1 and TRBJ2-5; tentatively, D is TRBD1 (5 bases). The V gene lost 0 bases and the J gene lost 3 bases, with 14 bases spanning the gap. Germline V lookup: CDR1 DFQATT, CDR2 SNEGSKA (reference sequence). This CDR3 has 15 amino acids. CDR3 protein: CSARDPRQTEETQYF. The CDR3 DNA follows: TGCAGTGCTAGAGATCCCAGACAGACAGAAGAGACCCAGTACTTC.

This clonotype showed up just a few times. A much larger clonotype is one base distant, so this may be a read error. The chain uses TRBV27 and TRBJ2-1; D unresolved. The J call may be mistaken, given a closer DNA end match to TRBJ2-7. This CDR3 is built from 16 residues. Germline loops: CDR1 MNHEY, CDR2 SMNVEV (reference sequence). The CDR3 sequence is CASSLSSLSSYNEQYF. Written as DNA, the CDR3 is TGTGCCAGCAGTTTATCAAGCCTGAGCTCCTACAATGAGCAGTACTTC.

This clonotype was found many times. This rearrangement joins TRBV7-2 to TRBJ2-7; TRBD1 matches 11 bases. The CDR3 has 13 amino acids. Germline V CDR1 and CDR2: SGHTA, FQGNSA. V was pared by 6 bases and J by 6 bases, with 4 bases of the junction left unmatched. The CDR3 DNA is TGTGCCAGCAGTCCGGACAGGGGGCGCGAGCAGTACTTC. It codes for CASSPDRGREQYF.

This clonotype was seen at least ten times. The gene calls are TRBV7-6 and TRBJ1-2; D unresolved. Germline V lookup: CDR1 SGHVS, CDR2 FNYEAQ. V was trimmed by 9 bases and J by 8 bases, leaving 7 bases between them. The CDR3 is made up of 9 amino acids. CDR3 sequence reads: CARTDGYTF. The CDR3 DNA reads TGTGCCAGAACCGACGGCTACACCTTC. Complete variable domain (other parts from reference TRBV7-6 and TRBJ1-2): GAGVSQSPRYKVTKRGQDVALRCDPISGHVSLYWYRQALGQGPEFLTYFNYEAQQDKSGLPNDRFSAERPEGSISTLTIQRTEQRDSAMYRCARTDGYTFGSGTRLTVV.

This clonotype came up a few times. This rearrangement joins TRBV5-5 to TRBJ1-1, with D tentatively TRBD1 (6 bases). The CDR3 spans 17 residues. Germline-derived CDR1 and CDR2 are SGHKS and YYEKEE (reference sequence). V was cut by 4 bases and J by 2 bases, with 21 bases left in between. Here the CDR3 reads CASSPHPTTGGNTEAFF. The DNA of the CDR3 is TGTGCCAGCAGCCCCCATCCGACGACAGGCGGAAACACTGAAGCTTTCTTT. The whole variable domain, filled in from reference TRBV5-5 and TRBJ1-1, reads DAGVTQSPTHLIKTRGQQVTLRCSPISGHKSVSWYQQVLGQGPQFIFQYYEKEERGRGNFPDRFSARQFPNYSSELNVNALLLGDSALYLCASSPHPTTGGNTEAFFGQGTRLTVV.